This passage covers 21 T cell receptor beta chains from one sample sequenced in a study of cytomegalovirus exposure and HLA in healthy donors. Primers included in the PCR were 60 Vbeta and 13 Jbeta primers. The method was immunoSEQ multiplex PCR; TCRdb's version includes in-frame clones alone and lacks a portion of them. The sample shows about 120,000 clones, about four fifths of them seen only once. Input material: PBMCs. All receptors come from a man younger than 45 in good health and CMV-seropositive.

The V call is TRBV13, the J call TRBJ2-7; a weak D match, TRBD1 (6 bases). Germline loops: CDR1 PRHDT, CDR2 FYEKMQ (reference sequence). CDR3 length: 15 amino acids. Trimming removed 4 bases at V and 0 bases at J, with 13 bases between. CDR3 region: CASSSRQVSSYEQYF. The CDR3 coding sequence is TGTGCCAGCAGCTCACGACAGGTGAGCTCCTACGAGCAGTACTTC.

The V and J genes are TRBV30 and TRBJ1-2; the D gene is possibly TRBD1 (6 bases). The length of the CDR3 is 16 residues. V was clipped by 3 bases and J by 2 bases, with 19 bases between them. CDR1 and CDR2 (germline): GTSNPN, SVGIG (reference sequence). CDR3 protein: CAWRAVWGTPNYGYTF. CDR3 nucleotides: TGTGCCTGGAGGGCCGTTTGGGGGACACCAAACTATGGCTACACCTTC.

The CDR3 bases are TGCGCCAGCAGCCAAGATCTTTTGCAACAGGGCGAAGAGACCCAGTACTTC. Translated: CASSQDLLQQGEETQYF. The chain has TRBV4-1 and TRBJ2-5; D is possibly TRBD1 (6 bases). This CDR3 has 17 residues. Germline loops: CDR1 MGHRA, CDR2 YSYEKL. V gave up 0 bases and J gave up 3 bases, with 17 bases separating them.

The rearrangement uses TRBV30 and TRBJ2-7; 8 nucleotides line up with TRBD1. The CDR3 contains 14 residues. V shed 3 bases and J 9 bases; nucleotides not matched to a gene: 13. The V gene's germline CDR1 is GTSNPN and CDR2 SVGIG (reference sequence). The CDR3 sequence is CAWRRTGGKFGQYF. CDR3 DNA sequence: TGTGCCTGGAGGAGAACAGGGGGAAAATTTGGGCAGTACTTC.

The gene calls are TRBV18 and TRBJ2-5; D gene ambiguous. The V end was cut by 3 bases, the J end by 5 bases, with 4 bases between. Germline V CDR1 and CDR2: KGHSH, LQKENI. This CDR3 region has 11 residues. The CDR3 is CASSPQETQYF. The DNA for the CDR3 is TGTGCCAGCTCACCCCAGGAGACCCAGTACTTC.

This clone appeared once. The chain combines TRBV30 with TRBJ2-1; the D gene is possibly TRBD2 (5 bases). The CDR3 loop spans 13 amino acids. Trimming left V 5 bases short and J 6 bases short, with 14 bases between. Germline V gene lookup returns CDR1 GTSNPN and CDR2 SVGIG (reference sequence). In nucleotides, the CDR3 is TGTGCCTGGGGAGGACTGCTCGGCAATGAGCAGTTCTTC. It encodes CAWGGLLGNEQFF.

The rearrangement joins TRBV4-1 to TRBJ2-1; perhaps TRBD1 as D (5 bases). This CDR3 spans 15 amino acids. Trimming removed 4 bases at V and 3 bases at J, with 13 bases between. Germline V gives CDR1 MGHRA, CDR2 YSYEKL. Here the CDR3 DNA reads TGCGCCAGCAGCCTTCTGGGGCGTGGCTACAATGAGCAGTTCTTC. As protein: CASSLLGRGYNEQFF.

This clone is a singleton in its sample. V usage is TRBV11-2 and J usage is TRBJ2-3; 9 bases match TRBD1. This CDR3 is built from 14 residues. From germline, CDR1 is SGHAT and CDR2 FQNNGV. With V trimmed by 6 bases and J by 3 bases, 4 bases remained unmatched. The CDR3 coding sequence is TGTGCCAGCAGATACGGACAGGGGACAGATACGCAGTATTTT. As protein: CASRYGQGTDTQYF.

The chain recombines TRBV7-2 with TRBJ2-7, with D possibly being TRBD2 (5 bases). This CDR3 comprises 17 residues. V was cut by 1 base and J by 7 bases, with 23 bases left in between. CDR1 and CDR2 (germline): SGHTA, FQGNSA. CDR3 sequence reads: CASSLGFTPGRVLEQYF. CDR3 coding DNA: TGTGCCAGCAGCTTAGGTTTCACCCCCGGGCGGGTATTGGAGCAGTACTTC.

The V and J genes are TRBV4-1 and TRBJ2-5; TRBD2 matches at 8 bases. With V trimmed by 1 base and J by 5 bases, 6 bases remained unmatched. The V gene's germline CDR1 is MGHRA and CDR2 YSYEKL. The CDR3 runs to 15 residues. The chain's CDR3 is CASSQGREGIETQYF. DNA for the CDR3: TGCGCCAGCAGCCAAGGACGGGAGGGGATTGAGACCCAGTACTTC.

This sequence joins TRBV19 and TRBJ2-5, with 13 nucleotides matching TRBD2. V shed 5 bases, J shed 5 bases, and the junction held 8 bases outside the gene matches. The germline V gene has CDR1 LNHDA and CDR2 SQIVND (reference sequence). CDR3 length: 16 residues. CDR3 sequence reads: CASSPGLAGPRETQYF. The CDR3 coding sequence is TGTGCCAGTAGTCCGGGACTAGCGGGGCCCAGGGAGACCCAGTACTTC.

The genes are TRBV27 and TRBJ1-1, with D unclear. Germline assignment: CDR1 MNHEY and CDR2 SMNVEV (reference sequence). The V end lost 4 bases, the J end lost 1 base, and 7 bases lay between the germline ends. CDR3 size: 13 residues. The CDR3 sequence is CASSSRENTEAFF. In DNA form, the CDR3 reads TGTGCCAGCAGTTCCCGGGAGAACACTGAAGCTTTCTTT.

The chain links TRBV5-4 to TRBJ2-7; D is perhaps TRBD1 (6 bases). The V end lost 6 bases, the J end lost 0 bases, and 10 bases lay between the germline ends. Germline V gene sequence: CDR1 SGHNT, CDR2 YYREEE (reference sequence). The CDR3 runs 13 residues. The CDR3 loop is CASTQGNSYEQYF. DNA of the CDR3: TGTGCCAGCACACAGGGAAACTCCTACGAGCAGTACTTC.

This clone has a single count. Here the CDR3 reads CASSQGGGMGQPQHF. The CDR3, as DNA: TGCGCCAGCAGCCAAGGTGGAGGGATGGGTCAGCCCCAGCATTTT. The gene calls are TRBV4-1 and TRBJ1-5, with no clear D. The CDR3 extends over 15 amino acids. CDR1 is MGHRA, CDR2 YSYEKL, per germline. Trimming took 1 base from V and 6 from J, leaving 13 bases between them.

This clone came up a few times. The rearrangement uses TRBV2 and TRBJ1-1, with 10 bases aligning to TRBD1. The CDR3 spans 12 residues. Germline V gene sequence: CDR1 SNHLY, CDR2 FYNNEI. With 5 bases clipped from V and 12 bases from J, the junction kept 6 bases outside the gene matches. The DNA of the CDR3 is TGTGCCAGCAGTCTTGACAGGGGGCGGACTTTCTTT. Amino acids: CASSLDRGRTFF.

This chain connects TRBV18 to TRBJ1-6, with D uncertain. The CDR3 consists of 14 residues. V lost 2 bases, J lost 8 bases, and 10 bases lay in between. The germline V gene encodes CDR1 KGHSH and CDR2 LQKENI. The CDR3 here is CASSPGRNYSPLHF. In DNA form, the CDR3 reads TGTGCCAGCTCACCAGGGAGGAACTATTCACCCCTCCACTTT.

The rearrangement joins TRBV28 to TRBJ2-2, with a tentative D call TRBD2 (5 bases). Germline loops: CDR1 MDHEN, CDR2 SYDVKM. This CDR3 has 14 residues. V shed 7 bases and J shed 7 bases, with 16 bases lying between them. CDR3 sequence (DNA): TGTGCCAGCAATACTAGGATGGGCAGCGGGGAGCTGTTTTTT. Translated, it gives CASNTRMGSGELFF.

This clone was counted a few times. The CDR3 nucleotides read TGCGCCAGCACCTCACGGACAGGGGGCAATTCACCCCTCCACTTT. This gives the protein CASTSRTGGNSPLHF. V is TRBV5-1 and J is TRBJ1-6, with TRBD1 matching over 11 bases. The CDR3 extends over 15 amino acids. From germline, CDR1 is SGHRS and CDR2 YFSETQ. Losses at the gene ends were 6 bases for V and 7 bases for J; bases not matched to a gene: 6. The full variable domain, its missing parts supplied by reference TRBV5-1 and TRBJ1-6, is KAGVTQTPRYLIKTRGQQVTLSCSPISGHRSVSWYQQTPGQGLQFLFEYFSETQRNKGNFPGRFSGRQFSNSRSEMNVSTLELGDSALYLCASTSRTGGNSPLHFGNGTRLTVT.

CDR3 sequence: CASRVPGIQGNEQYF. As DNA, the CDR3 is TGTGCCAGCAGAGTACCCGGGATACAGGGAAACGAGCAGTACTTC. J is TRBJ2-7 and V is TRBV27; D may be TRBD1 (6 bases). The CDR3 sequence is 15 residues long. From germline, CDR1 is MNHEY and CDR2 SMNVEV (reference sequence). V gave up 6 bases and J gave up 5 bases, with 20 bases separating them.

This rearrangement joins TRBV11-2 to TRBJ2-2, with 7 bases fitting TRBD1. Germline V gene sequence: CDR1 SGHAT, CDR2 FQNNGV. V lost 5 bases and J lost 2; bases outside the gene matches: 14. This CDR3 region has 18 residues. For the CDR3, the DNA is TGTGCCAGCAGCCCACGTCCGACAGGGTCATTCAACACCGGGGAGCTGTTTTTT. Translation gives CASSPRPTGSFNTGELFF.

This clone was seen only a few times. The chain is built from TRBV5-1 and TRBJ2-3; D gene unclear. The CDR3 has 14 amino acids. CDR1 is SGHRS, CDR2 YFSETQ, per germline. Trimming shortened V by 7 bases and J by 3 bases, and 15 bases separated the two germline ends. In DNA form, the CDR3 reads TGCGCCAGCGAGGAAGGTCCGGGTACAGATACGCAGTATTTT. Protein sequence: CASEEGPGTDTQYF.